This T cell receptor beta chain was identified during a study of cytomegalovirus exposure and HLA in healthy donors. Per germline, CDR1 MNHNY and CDR2 SVGAGI (reference sequence). This CDR3 has 13 amino acids. The data were produced by immunoSEQ multiplex PCR, yet TCRdb's version contains in-frame clones alone and is incomplete. Found here are 200,000 or so clones, roughly 80% of them singletons; the top ten hold roughly 6.5%. The chain couples TRBV6-6 to TRBJ2-3, with TRBD2 matching 8 bases. This clonotype originated in a man younger than 35 in good health and CMV-seropositive. The sample consisted of PBMCs. The DNA of the CDR3 is TGTGCTTCGGGGGGGACTAGGAAAGATACGCAGTATTTT. It codes for CASGGTRKDTQYF.